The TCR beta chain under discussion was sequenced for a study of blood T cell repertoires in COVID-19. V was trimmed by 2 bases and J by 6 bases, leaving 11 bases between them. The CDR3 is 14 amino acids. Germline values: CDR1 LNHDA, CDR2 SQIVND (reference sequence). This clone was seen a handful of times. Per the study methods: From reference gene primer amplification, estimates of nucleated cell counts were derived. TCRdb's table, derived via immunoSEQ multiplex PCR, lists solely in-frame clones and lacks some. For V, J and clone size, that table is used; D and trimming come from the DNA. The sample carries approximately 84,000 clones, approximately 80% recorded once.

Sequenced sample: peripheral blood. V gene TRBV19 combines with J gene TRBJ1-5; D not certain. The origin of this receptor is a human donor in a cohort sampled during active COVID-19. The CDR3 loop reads CASSIWGEGQPQHF. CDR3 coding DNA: TGTGCCAGTAGTATATGGGGAGAAGGTCAGCCCCAGCATTTT. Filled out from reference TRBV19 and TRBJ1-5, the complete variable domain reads DGGITQSPKYLFRKEGQNVTLSCEQNLNHDAMYWYRQDPGQGLRLIYYSQIVNDFQKGDIAEGYSVSREKKESFPLTVTSAQKNPTAFYLCASSIWGEGQPQHFGDGTRLSIL.